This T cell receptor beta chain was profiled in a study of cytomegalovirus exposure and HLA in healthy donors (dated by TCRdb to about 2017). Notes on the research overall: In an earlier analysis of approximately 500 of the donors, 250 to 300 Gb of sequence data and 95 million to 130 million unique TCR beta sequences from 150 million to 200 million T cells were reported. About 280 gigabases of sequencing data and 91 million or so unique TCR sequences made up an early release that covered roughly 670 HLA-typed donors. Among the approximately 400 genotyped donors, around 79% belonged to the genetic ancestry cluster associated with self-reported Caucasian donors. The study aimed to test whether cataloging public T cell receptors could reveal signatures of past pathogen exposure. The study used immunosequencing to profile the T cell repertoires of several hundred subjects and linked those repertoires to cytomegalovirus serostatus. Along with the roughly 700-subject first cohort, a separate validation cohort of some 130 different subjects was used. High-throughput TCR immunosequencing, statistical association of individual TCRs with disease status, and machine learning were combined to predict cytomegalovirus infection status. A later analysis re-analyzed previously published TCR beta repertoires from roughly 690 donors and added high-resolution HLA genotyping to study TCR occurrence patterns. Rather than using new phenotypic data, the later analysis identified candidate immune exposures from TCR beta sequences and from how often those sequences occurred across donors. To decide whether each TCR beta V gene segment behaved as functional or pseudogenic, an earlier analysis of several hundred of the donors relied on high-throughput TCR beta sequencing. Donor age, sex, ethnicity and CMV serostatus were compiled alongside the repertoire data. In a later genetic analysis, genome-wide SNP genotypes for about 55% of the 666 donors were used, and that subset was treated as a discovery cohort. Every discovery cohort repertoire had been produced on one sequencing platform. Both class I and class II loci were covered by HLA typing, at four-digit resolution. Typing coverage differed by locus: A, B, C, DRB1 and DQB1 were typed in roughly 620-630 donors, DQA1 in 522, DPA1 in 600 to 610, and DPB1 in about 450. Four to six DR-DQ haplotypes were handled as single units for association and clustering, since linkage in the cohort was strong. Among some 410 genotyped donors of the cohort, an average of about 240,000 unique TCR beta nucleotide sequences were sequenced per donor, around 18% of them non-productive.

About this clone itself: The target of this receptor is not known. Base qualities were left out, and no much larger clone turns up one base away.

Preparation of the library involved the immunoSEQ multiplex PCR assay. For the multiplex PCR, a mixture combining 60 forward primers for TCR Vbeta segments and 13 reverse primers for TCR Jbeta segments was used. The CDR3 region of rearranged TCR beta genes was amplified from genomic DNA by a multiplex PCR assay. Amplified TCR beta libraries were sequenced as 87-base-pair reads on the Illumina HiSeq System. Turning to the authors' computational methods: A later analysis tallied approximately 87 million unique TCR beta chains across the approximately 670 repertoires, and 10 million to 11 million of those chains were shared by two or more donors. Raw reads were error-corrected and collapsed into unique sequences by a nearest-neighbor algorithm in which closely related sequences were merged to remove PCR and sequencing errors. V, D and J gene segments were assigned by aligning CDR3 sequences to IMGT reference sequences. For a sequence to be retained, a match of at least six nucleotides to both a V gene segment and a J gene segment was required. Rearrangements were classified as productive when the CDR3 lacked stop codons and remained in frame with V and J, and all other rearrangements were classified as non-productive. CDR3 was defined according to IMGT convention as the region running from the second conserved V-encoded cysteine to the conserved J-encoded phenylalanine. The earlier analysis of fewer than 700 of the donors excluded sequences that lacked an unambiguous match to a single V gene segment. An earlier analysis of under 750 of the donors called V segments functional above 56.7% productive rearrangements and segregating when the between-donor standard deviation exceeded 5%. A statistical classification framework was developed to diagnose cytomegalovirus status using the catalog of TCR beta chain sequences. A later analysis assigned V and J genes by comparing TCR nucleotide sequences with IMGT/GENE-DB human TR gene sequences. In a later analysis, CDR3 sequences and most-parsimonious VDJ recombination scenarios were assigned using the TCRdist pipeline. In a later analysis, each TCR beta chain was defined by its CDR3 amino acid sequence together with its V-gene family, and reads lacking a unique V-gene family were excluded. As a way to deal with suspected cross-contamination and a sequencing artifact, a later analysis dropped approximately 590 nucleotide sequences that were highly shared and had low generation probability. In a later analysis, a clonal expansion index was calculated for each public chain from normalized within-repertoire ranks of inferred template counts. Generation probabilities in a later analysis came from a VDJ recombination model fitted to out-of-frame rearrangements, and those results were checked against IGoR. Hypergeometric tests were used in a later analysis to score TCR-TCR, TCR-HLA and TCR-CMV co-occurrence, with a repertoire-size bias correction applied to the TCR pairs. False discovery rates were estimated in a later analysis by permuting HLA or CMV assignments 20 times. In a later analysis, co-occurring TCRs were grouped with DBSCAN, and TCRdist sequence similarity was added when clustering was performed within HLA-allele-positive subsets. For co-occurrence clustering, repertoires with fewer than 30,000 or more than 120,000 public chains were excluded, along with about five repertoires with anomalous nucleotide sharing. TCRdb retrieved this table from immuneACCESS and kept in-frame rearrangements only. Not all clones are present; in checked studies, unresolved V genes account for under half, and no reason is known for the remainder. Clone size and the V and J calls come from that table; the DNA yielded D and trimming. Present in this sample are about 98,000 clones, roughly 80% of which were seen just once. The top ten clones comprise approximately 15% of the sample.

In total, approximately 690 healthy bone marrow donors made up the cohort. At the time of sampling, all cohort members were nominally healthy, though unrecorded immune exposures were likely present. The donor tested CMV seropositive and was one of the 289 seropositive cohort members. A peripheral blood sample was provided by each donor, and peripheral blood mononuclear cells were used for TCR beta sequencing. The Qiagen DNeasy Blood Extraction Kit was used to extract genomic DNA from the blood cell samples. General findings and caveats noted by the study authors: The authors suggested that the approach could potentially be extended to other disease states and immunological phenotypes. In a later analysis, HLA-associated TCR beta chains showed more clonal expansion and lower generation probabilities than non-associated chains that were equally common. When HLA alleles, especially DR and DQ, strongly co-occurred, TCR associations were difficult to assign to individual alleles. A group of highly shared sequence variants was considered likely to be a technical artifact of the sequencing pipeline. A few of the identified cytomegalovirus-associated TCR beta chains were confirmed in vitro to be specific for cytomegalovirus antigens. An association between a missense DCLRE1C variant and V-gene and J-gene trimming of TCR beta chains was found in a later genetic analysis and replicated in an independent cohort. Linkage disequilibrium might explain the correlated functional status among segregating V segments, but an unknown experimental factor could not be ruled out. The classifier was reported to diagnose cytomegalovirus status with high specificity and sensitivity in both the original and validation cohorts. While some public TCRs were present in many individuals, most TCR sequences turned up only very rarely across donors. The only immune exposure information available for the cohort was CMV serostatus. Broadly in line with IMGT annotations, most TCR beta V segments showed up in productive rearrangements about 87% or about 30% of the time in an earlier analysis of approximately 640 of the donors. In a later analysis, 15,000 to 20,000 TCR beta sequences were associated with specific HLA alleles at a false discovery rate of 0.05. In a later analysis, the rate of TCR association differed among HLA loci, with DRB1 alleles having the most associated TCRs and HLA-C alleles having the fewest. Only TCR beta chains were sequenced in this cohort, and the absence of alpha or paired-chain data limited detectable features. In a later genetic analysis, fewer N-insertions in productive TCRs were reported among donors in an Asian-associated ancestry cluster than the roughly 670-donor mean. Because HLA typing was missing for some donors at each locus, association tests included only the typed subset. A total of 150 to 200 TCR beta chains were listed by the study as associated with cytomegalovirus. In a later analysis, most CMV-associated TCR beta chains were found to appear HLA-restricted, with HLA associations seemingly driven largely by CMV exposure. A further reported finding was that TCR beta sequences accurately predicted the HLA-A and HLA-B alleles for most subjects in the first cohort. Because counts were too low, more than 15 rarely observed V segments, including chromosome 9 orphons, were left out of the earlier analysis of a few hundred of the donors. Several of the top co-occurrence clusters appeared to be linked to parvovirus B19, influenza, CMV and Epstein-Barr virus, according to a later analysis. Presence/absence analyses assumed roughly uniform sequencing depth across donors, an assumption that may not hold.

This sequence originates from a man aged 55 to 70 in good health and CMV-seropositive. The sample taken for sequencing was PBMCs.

The CDR3 region: CASGTTNYEQYF. The nucleotides read TGTGCCAGCGGGACAACAAACTACGAGCAGTACTTC. The chain couples TRBV28 to TRBJ2-5; the D gene is perhaps TRBD1, on 6 matching bases. The better agreement between TRBJ2-7 and the DNA end casts doubt on the J call. Taken from the germline V gene, the CDR1 and CDR2 loops are MDHEN and SYDVKM. Including cysteine and phenylalanine, the CDR3 has 12 amino acids. Solely the CDR3 DNA is kept, with 36 bases framed from the first base.